This entry lists 27 T cell receptor beta chains sequenced from one sample in a study of T cell repertoires in cytomegalovirus infection. No antigen has been identified for these receptors. TCRdb used MiXCR to reprocess the reads, holding one entry per CDR3 protein. Of 700,000 to 900,000 distinct CDR3 sequences in the sample, 25% to 35% were seen once. The sequences come from cultured CD8+ T cells from PBMCs, collected from culture after CMV antigen stimulation. These TCRs come from a human donor in good health (CMV status not recorded). Some clones in this sample may be carry-over from other donors' samples.

This chain connects TRBV7-9 to TRBJ2-3; the match to TRBD1 covers 8 bases. CDR1 is SEHNR and CDR2 is FQNEAQ in the germline V gene (reference sequence). J gave up 1 base and V 4 bases, and 7 bases lay outside the gene matches. This CDR3 is built from 16 residues. The CDR3 nucleotides read TGTGCCAGCAGCTGGCAGACAGGGGTCGGCACAGATACGCAGTATTTT. Residues: CASSWQTGVGTDTQYF.

This clonotype has just a few counts. The rearrangement uses TRBV6-5 and TRBJ2-5, with D maybe TRBD2 (6 bases). CDR1 MNHEY and CDR2 SVGAGI come from the germline V gene. This CDR3 has 16 residues. V lost 0 bases and J 2 bases, leaving 13 bases between the germline ends. In DNA form, the CDR3 reads TGTGCCAGCAGTTACTCGTATATCGCGGGGCAAGAGACCCAGTACTTC. It codes for CASSYSYIAGQETQYF.

This chain links TRBV3-1 with TRBJ1-1; maybe TRBD1 (5 bases). Trimming took off 8 bases at V and 5 bases at J, with 12 bases between the two ends. CDR1 is LGHDT, CDR2 YNNKEL, per germline (reference sequence). CDR3 size: 12 residues. The CDR3 here is CASSNGGTEAFF. CDR3 in DNA: TGTGCCAGCTCTAACGGGGGTACTGAAGCTTTCTTT.

This chain joins TRBV7-9 and TRBJ1-1, with 8 positions matching TRBD1. Germline V lookup: CDR1 SEHNR, CDR2 FQNEAQ (reference sequence). There are 15 residues in the CDR3. Germline trimming cut 2 bases from V and 1 base from J; bases unmatched to any gene: 3. CDR3 DNA: TGTGCCAGCAGCTTAATACAGGGGGAGAACACTGAAGCTTTCTTT. Amino acids: CASSLIQGENTEAFF.

V gene TRBV7-6 combines with J gene TRBJ1-1; D call uncertain. The germline V gene has CDR1 SGHVS and CDR2 FNYEAQ. CDR3 length: 11 amino acids. This CDR3 reads CSVISNTEAFF. DNA for the CDR3: TGTTCTGTAATAAGTAACACTGAAGCTTTCTTT.

This clonotype was counted a single time. The chain has TRBV6-5 and TRBJ2-5; perhaps TRBD2 as D (6 bases). This CDR3 contains 14 residues. Germline CDR1 is MNHEY and CDR2 is SVGAGI. Between the trimmed V and J ends, which lost 1 base and 5 bases, there was a span of 11 bases. CDR3 sequence: CASSYWRGQETQYF. The CDR3 region has the DNA TGTGCCAGCAGTTACTGGCGGGGCCAGGAGACCCAGTACTTC.

This clonotype was found a few times. V is TRBV2 and J is TRBJ1-1; D may be TRBD1 (5 bases). The V gene's germline CDR1 is SNHLY and CDR2 FYNNEI. The CDR3 length is 14 residues. V was clipped by 9 bases and J by 1 base, with 15 bases between them. The CDR3 nucleotides read TGTGCCAGTCCCTTGGGGACGGAGAACACTGAAGCTTTCTTT. This codes for CASPLGTENTEAFF.

In this sample, this clonotype turned up a few times. The V call is TRBV27, the J call TRBJ2-1; the match to TRBD1 covers 10 bases. The CDR3 is 16 amino acids. Germline lookup yields CDR1 MNHEY and CDR2 SMNVEV (reference sequence). The V and J ends lost 7 bases and 2 bases, in that order; junction bases with no gene match: 8. The CDR3 sequence: CASTFLGQGAYNEQFF. The DNA for the CDR3 is TGTGCCAGCACCTTCCTAGGACAGGGGGCCTACAATGAGCAGTTCTTC.

There are a few counts of this clonotype. The chain combines TRBV5-4 with TRBJ1-5; D not resolved. Looked up from germline, CDR1 is SGHNT and CDR2 is YYREEE (reference sequence). Trimming removed 2 bases from V and 0 bases from J, with 9 bases in between. CDR3 length: 15 amino acids. Here the CDR3 DNA reads TGTGCCAGCAGCTTTGATCCGTATAGCAATCAGCCCCAGCATTTT. It translates to CASSFDPYSNQPQHF.

This clonotype was seen more than once but under ten times. The chain uses TRBV19 and TRBJ2-7; D might be TRBD2 (5 bases). The V gene's germline CDR1 is LNHDA and CDR2 SQIVND (reference sequence). Trimming pared 5 bases from V and 1 base from J, leaving 9 bases between. CDR3 size: 13 residues. CDR3 sequence (DNA): TGTGCCAGTAGTGAGGGAATTTCCTACGAGCAGTACTTC. This gives the protein CASSEGISYEQYF.

The rearrangement links TRBV18 to TRBJ1-5; TRBD1 matches 8 bases. Germline V gene sequence: CDR1 KGHSH, CDR2 LQKENI. The CDR3 is made up of 15 amino acids. J was trimmed by 5 bases and V by 2 bases; bases with no gene match: 5. The CDR3 here is CASSPTTGADQPQHF. The CDR3 DNA is TGTGCCAGCTCACCAACGACAGGGGCGGATCAGCCCCAGCATTTT.

This chain uses TRBV29-1 with TRBJ1-3; no clear D gene. CDR3 size: 13 residues. Germline CDR1 SQVTM, CDR2 ANQGSEA. The germline V and J ends were trimmed by 2 bases and 4 bases, with 9 bases remaining between them. The CDR3 DNA sequence: TGCAGCGTTGAATGGGCAGGCGGAAACACCATATATTTT. Translation gives CSVEWAGGNTIYF.

CDR3 DNA: TGTGCCAGCAGCTTAGAACGACTAGCAGTAAACAATGAGCAGTTCTTC. Its protein is CASSLERLAVNNEQFF. This chain connects TRBV7-9 to TRBJ2-1; 7 bases match TRBD2. This CDR3 has 16 amino acids. Germline loops: CDR1 SEHNR, CDR2 FQNEAQ (reference sequence). V shed 1 base, J shed 5 bases, and the junction held 8 bases outside the gene matches.

The chain is built from TRBV6-1 and TRBJ2-2; D is unresolved. V was pared by 3 bases and J by 6 bases, with 8 bases between. Germline V CDR1 and CDR2: MNHNS, SASEGT. The CDR3 runs 13 residues. CDR3 DNA: TGTGCCAGCAGTGATACAAGAGCCGGGGAGCTGTTTTTT. Its protein is CASSDTRAGELFF.

V gene TRBV7-6 combines with J gene TRBJ1-1; D possibly corresponds to TRBD1 (5 bases). CDR1 and CDR2 from the germline V gene are SGHVS and FNYEAQ. The CDR3 runs 14 residues. V lost 5 bases to trimming and J lost 2 bases, with 12 bases between them. This CDR3 reads CASSVWTPNTEAFF. CDR3 DNA sequence: TGTGCCAGCAGCGTATGGACACCAAACACTGAAGCTTTCTTT.

The chain combines TRBV15 with TRBJ2-4; weak D call: TRBD1 (6 bases). CDR3 length: 16 amino acids. V lost 4 bases, J lost 0 bases, and 13 bases lay in between. The germline CDR1 and CDR2 sequences are LNHNV and YYDKDF (reference sequence). The CDR3 sequence: CATSNRQELAKNIQYF. The DNA of the CDR3 is TGTGCCACCAGCAACCGACAGGAACTAGCCAAAAACATTCAGTACTTC.

The gene calls are TRBV27 and TRBJ2-3; unclear D gene. Germline loops: CDR1 MNHEY, CDR2 SMNVEV (reference sequence). The CDR3 runs 15 residues. V lost 0 bases, J lost 4 bases, and 11 bases lay in between. The CDR3 protein is CASSLSRRAADTQYF. CDR3 sequence (DNA): TGTGCCAGCAGTTTATCGAGAAGGGCCGCAGATACGCAGTATTTT.

This chain links TRBV9 with TRBJ1-2; 9 nucleotides agree with TRBD1. V lost 2 bases to trimming and J lost 5 bases; unmatched junction nucleotides: 13. Germline V gene lookup returns CDR1 SGDLS and CDR2 YYNGEE. This CDR3 has 17 residues. This CDR3 is CASSVHRRGQGLYGYTF. CDR3 DNA: TGTGCCAGCAGCGTTCACCGAAGGGGACAGGGACTTTATGGCTACACCTTC.

This chain joins TRBV24-1 and TRBJ2-1; D perhaps matches TRBD2 (7 bases). Per germline, CDR1 KGHDR and CDR2 SFDVKD. The V gene lost 5 bases and the J gene lost 5 bases, with 18 bases spanning the gap. This CDR3 contains 16 residues. CDR3 sequence (DNA): TGTGCCACCAGTGCTTTTGGGGGGGCGGCGGACAATGAGCAGTTCTTC. Amino acids: CATSAFGGAADNEQFF.

This clonotype was detected ten times or more. The rearrangement uses TRBV7-2 and TRBJ1-1; 9 bases map to TRBD1. The trim removed 2 bases at V and 5 bases at J, leaving 9 bases unmatched. CDR3 length: 16 amino acids. The germline gives CDR1 SGHTA, CDR2 FQGNSA. CDR3 sequence (DNA): TGTGCCAGCAGCTTAACATTACAGGGGGCGCGGACTGAAGCTTTCTTT. It is translated as CASSLTLQGARTEAFF. The whole variable domain, filled in from reference TRBV7-2 and TRBJ1-1, reads GAGVSQSPSNKVTEKGKDVELRCDPISGHTALYWYRQSLGQGLEFLIYFQGNSAPDKSGLPSDRFSAERTGGSVSTLTIQRTQQEDSAVYLCASSLTLQGARTEAFFGQGTRLTVV.

The chain has TRBV7-2 and TRBJ1-4; D is undetermined. The CDR3 totals 15 residues. The ends were cut back, 2 bases at V and 10 bases at J, with 17 bases in the middle. Germline assignment: CDR1 SGHTA and CDR2 FQGNSA. DNA for the CDR3: TGTGCCAGCAGCTTAACGAGGGAGAAAGATGCAAAACTGTTTTTT. It specifies CASSLTREKDAKLFF.

This clonotype showed up just a few times. The chain links TRBV6-4 to TRBJ1-1; TRBD1 matches 8 bases. Losses at the gene ends were 10 bases for V and 3 bases for J; bases not matched to a gene: 7. The germline V gene has CDR1 MRHNA and CDR2 SNTAGT. The CDR3 runs to 13 residues. CDR3 amino acids: CATRTGWHTEAFF. DNA of the CDR3: TGTGCCACCAGGACAGGGTGGCACACTGAAGCTTTCTTT.

This sequence joins TRBV20-1 and TRBJ2-7, with unresolved D. Looked up from germline, CDR1 is DFQATT and CDR2 is SNEGSKA (reference sequence). V lost 7 bases and J lost 3, with 10 bases in between. This CDR3 region has 11 residues. DNA of the CDR3: TGCAGTGTTCAGGCTAGCTACGAGCAGTACTTC. It translates to CSVQASYEQYF.

This clonotype has more than one count but fewer than ten. The chain recombines TRBV15 with TRBJ2-3; no firm D call. Germline CDR1 reads LNHNV; CDR2 reads YYDKDF (reference sequence). This CDR3 has 14 residues. V dropped 3 bases and J dropped 0 bases, with 7 bases sitting between them. The CDR3 here is CATSSYLSTDTQYF. As DNA, the CDR3 is TGTGCCACCAGCAGTTACCTTAGCACAGATACGCAGTATTTT. The entire variable domain, with the rest obtained from reference TRBV15 and TRBJ2-3, is as follows: DAMVIQNPRYQVTQFGKPVTLSCSQTLNHNVMYWYQQKSSQAPKLLFHYYDKDFNNEADTPDNFQSRRPNTSFCFLDIRSPGLGDTAMYLCATSSYLSTDTQYFGPGTRLTVL.

Written as DNA, the CDR3 is TGTGCCAGCAGTTCTTGGACTAGCGGGGGGGCCCATGAGCAGTTCTTC. Translating it yields CASSSWTSGGAHEQFF. The chain has TRBV6-2 or TRBV6-3 and TRBJ2-1; 15 bases line up with TRBD2. There are 16 residues in the CDR3. The junction had 6 bases not matched to a gene; V was cut back by 4 bases and J by 8 bases. Germline loops: CDR1 MNHEY, CDR2 SVGEGT.

Concerning this clonotype: The CDR3 does not end in the conserved phenylalanine or tryptophan, so this is likely a read error. The CDR3 DNA reads as TGTGCCAGCAGCTTAACGGAGGACAATGAACAGTTCTTG. Its translation: CASSLTEDNEQFL. The chain is built from TRBV7-9 and TRBJ2-1; D may be TRBD1 or TRBD2 (5 bases each). The CDR3 is made up of 13 amino acids. Looked up from germline, CDR1 is SEHNR and CDR2 is FQNEAQ (reference sequence).

The chain combines TRBV7-9 with TRBJ2-7; D tentatively fits TRBD1 or TRBD2 (5 bases each). This CDR3 comprises 16 residues. Germline-derived CDR1 and CDR2 are SEHNR and FQNEAQ (reference sequence). Trimming cost V 5 bases and J 3 bases, with 20 bases left between them. CDR3 in amino acids: CASSQLWGSRDYEQYF. DNA of the CDR3: TGTGCCAGCAGCCAGCTATGGGGGTCCCGAGACTACGAGCAGTACTTC.